The TCR beta chain described here comes from a study of T-cell reconstitution after alpha-beta-depleted transplantation in children. Researchers prepared the TCRbeta library using unique molecular identifiers, the study reports. Using its own MiXCR run on the PCR reads, TCRdb lists one record per CDR3 protein. The data contain about 580,000 distinct CDR3 sequences, 27% of them singletons. With 7 bases clipped from V and 7 bases from J, the junction kept 11 bases outside the gene matches. The germline V gene encodes CDR1 MNHNS and CDR2 SASEGT. The CDR3 is 15 residues long. Whole-study results and caveats: Several hundred graft clones that had expanded were reportedly the source of alpha-beta T cells about two months after transplant.

As to this clonotype: Its antigen is unidentified.

This chain connects TRBV6-1 to TRBJ2-1; 9 bases align to TRBD2. Sequencing used PBMCs, obtained before TCRalphabeta/CD19-depleted stem cell transplant. The TCR sequence derives from a boy in the first two years of life with Wiskott-Aldrich syndrome, due to receive a stem cell transplant. The CDR3, as DNA: TGTGCCAGCAATCGCGCCGGACTAGCGCTTAATGAGCAGTTCTTC. Its translation: CASNRAGLALNEQFF.